The rows below give T cell receptor beta chains drawn from one sample of a study of PD-1 blockade in classical Hodgkin lymphoma. Some clones are missing from TCRdb's copy, which holds only in-frame ones; the method was immunoSEQ multiplex PCR. The sample has about 21,000 clones; roughly three quarters are singletons. The specimen comprised peripheral blood mononuclear cells (PBMCs), sampled before the fourth cycle of nivolumab. These receptors were collected from a human donor with classical Hodgkin lymphoma. CDR3s include the opening cysteine and the closing phenylalanine or tryptophan. A D gene is named only where the DNA matches it firmly. Clone size is not always given. Where it is, it says once, few, many or a class for expanded clones.

j_call	clone_size	v_call	d_call	cdr3_nt	cdr3_aa
TRBJ2-3	-	TRBV5-5	-	TGTGCCAGCAGCTTGTCTGGCAGAAACACAGATACGCAGTATTTT	CASSLSGRNTDTQYF
TRBJ1-3	few	TRBV7-2	-	TGTGCCAGCAGCTTAGTCGGCACTGGAAACACCATATATTTT	CASSLVGTGNTIYF
TRBJ2-1	-	TRBV10-3	TRBD2	TGTGCCATCAGTGATGCACCGGGACTAGTAGATGAGCAGTTCTTC	CAISDAPGLVDEQFF
TRBJ1-2	-	TRBV7-2	TRBD1	TGTGCCAGCAGCTCAAGGACAGGGGGCGTTGACTATGGCTACACCTTC	CASSSRTGGVDYGYTF
TRBJ2-5	few	TRBV19	-	TGTGCCAGTAGTGTATCCGGGTCCGGCGAGACCCAGTACTTC	CASSVSGSGETQYF
TRBJ1-1	-	TRBV29-1	-	TGCAGCGTTTGGTCAGCAGAAGCTTTCTTT	CSVWSAEAFF
TRBJ2-7	few	TRBV7-2	-	TGTGCCAGCAGCTTGGCCCCCGGACGAAGCGAGCAGTACTTC	CASSLAPGRSEQYF
TRBJ1-1	-	TRBV9	-	TGTGCCAGCAGCCCCGCCGGGGGGGGAGCCTTGAACACTGAAGCTTTCTTT	CASSPAGGGALNTEAFF
TRBJ1-5	-	TRBV28	TRBD1	TGTGCCAGCAGCCCACCAGGGGGCCGCAATCAGCCCCAGCATTTT	CASSPPGGRNQPQHF
TRBJ2-2	-	TRBV9	TRBD1	TGTGCCAGCAGCGTAGAGGGACAGGGGGTCGCCGGGGAGCTGTTTTTT	CASSVEGQGVAGELFF
TRBJ1-5	-	TRBV19	-	TGTGCCAGTAGCACTACAGGGATACAAGGTCAGCCCCAGCATTTT	CASSTTGIQGQPQHF